These 8 T cell receptor beta chains share one sample of origin, sequenced in a study of T cell responses to AZD1222 COVID-19 vaccine. The assay was immunoSEQ multiplex PCR, and TCRdb's table has in-frame clones only and misses some. The repertoire holds over 120,000 clones, with more than 85% as singletons. The sample was peripheral blood, taken on day 0 of AZD1222 vaccination. The receptors originated from an adult in good health.

The CDR3 reads CASSLGLVATGELFF. CDR3 in DNA: TGTGCCAGCAGCCTCGGACTAGTCGCAACCGGGGAGCTGTTTTTT. The chain has TRBV4-2 and TRBJ2-2; 7 bases agree with TRBD2. V was pared by 4 bases and J by 5 bases, with 7 bases of the junction left unmatched. Germline V CDR1 and CDR2: LGHNA, YNFKEQ. This CDR3 spans 15 amino acids.

The chain employs TRBV7-2 and TRBJ2-7; D possibly corresponds to TRBD2 (5 bases). Trimming pared 5 bases from V and 6 bases from J, leaving 14 bases between. Germline V gives CDR1 SGHTA, CDR2 FQGNSA. The CDR3 contains 13 residues. DNA of the CDR3: TGTGCCAGCAGCCCCTCAGCGGTCGCCGAGCAGTACTTC. This translates into CASSPSAVAEQYF.

The gene calls are TRBV11-2 and TRBJ2-3, with D unresolved. V dropped 5 bases and J dropped 0 bases, with 12 bases sitting between them. The CDR3 extends over 15 amino acids. In germline, CDR1 is SGHAT, CDR2 FQNNGV. The CDR3: CASSPRIGSTDTQYF. The CDR3 bases are TGTGCCAGCAGCCCCCGAATTGGGAGCACAGATACGCAGTATTTT.

V is TRBV7-8 and J is TRBJ2-5; D ambiguous. The CDR3 has 14 amino acids. Germline loops: CDR1 SGHVS, CDR2 FQNEAQ. The V end was cut by 3 bases, the J end by 2 bases, with 10 bases between. The DNA of the CDR3 is TGTGCCAGCAGCTTCGGACGGCCGCAAGAGACCCAGTACTTC. Translating gives CASSFGRPQETQYF. The variable domain in full, completed from reference TRBV7-8 and TRBJ2-5, reads GAGVSQSPRYKVAKRGQDVALRCDPISGHVSLFWYQQALGQGPEFLTYFQNEAQLDKSGLPSDRFFAERPEGSVSTLKIQRTQQEDSAVYLCASSFGRPQETQYFGPGTRLLVL.

The J gene is TRBJ1-2, the V gene TRBV27; D is perhaps TRBD1 (5 bases). Germline V gene sequence: CDR1 MNHEY, CDR2 SMNVEV (reference sequence). The CDR3 has 13 residues. Trimming removed 2 bases from V and 6 bases from J, with 10 bases in between. The CDR3 spells CASSLRTYDGYTF. The CDR3 DNA is TGTGCCAGCAGTTTACGGACATACGATGGCTACACCTTC.

The V call is TRBV5-1, the J call TRBJ2-7; D is perhaps TRBD2 (6 bases). V was cut by 4 bases and J by 7 bases, with 15 bases left in between. In germline, CDR1 is SGHRS, CDR2 YFSETQ. The CDR3 contains 13 residues. The CDR3 coding sequence is TGCGCCAGCAGCGGATACGCGGGGAGGGAGCAGTACTTC. This sequence encodes CASSGYAGREQYF.

The chain carries TRBV2 and TRBJ1-1; D might be TRBD1 (6 bases). Between the trimmed V and J ends, which lost 6 bases and 3 bases, there was a span of 14 bases. The CDR3 totals 14 residues. In germline, CDR1 is SNHLY, CDR2 FYNNEI. CDR3 loop: CASRGHSGYTEAFF. For the CDR3, the DNA is TGTGCCAGCAGGGGACATTCGGGGTACACTGAAGCTTTCTTT.

This rearrangement joins TRBV28 to TRBJ2-2; TRBD1 agrees at 7 bases. V was clipped by 1 base and J by 4 bases; unmatched bases: 3. Germline loops: CDR1 MDHEN, CDR2 SYDVKM. The CDR3 is 15 residues long. The CDR3 DNA reads as TGTGCCAGCAGTTTATCAGGGGGAATCACCGGGGAGCTGTTTTTT. Its protein product is CASSLSGGITGELFF.